Each of the 27 T cell receptor beta chains below was sequenced from the same sample in a study of spatial heterogeneity in lung cancer. MiXCR, applied by TCRdb to the 5' RACE reads, yields one record per CDR3 protein. Of roughly 120,000 distinct CDR3 sequences listed, 12% are singletons. Regarding time point: blood at routine non-recurrence follow-up after resection. Frozen PBMC, nontumor lung or tumor provided whole RNA, which was sequenced unsorted. This sample comprised PBMCs, obtained at follow-up. The receptors were gathered from a male donor with early-stage non-small cell lung cancer.

This clonotype was seen many times. The chain combines TRBV6-6 with TRBJ1-3; 8 bases agree with TRBD1. Germline CDR1 is MNHNY and CDR2 is SVGAGI (reference sequence). Trimming removed 3 bases from V and 0 bases from J; junction bases left unmatched: 7. This CDR3 region has 17 residues. CDR3 coding DNA: TGTGCCAGCAGTTATCCGACAGGGGCCGACTCTGGAAACACCATATATTTT. Translation gives CASSYPTGADSGNTIYF.

J is TRBJ1-2 and V is TRBV7-3; 10 nucleotides line up with TRBD1. CDR1 is SGHTA and CDR2 is FQGTGA in the germline V gene. V was pared by 4 bases and J by 11 bases, with 7 bases of the junction left unmatched. The CDR3 sequence is 13 residues long. The CDR3 is CASSSPGQGRYTF. The CDR3 region has the DNA TGTGCCAGCAGCTCGCCGGGACAGGGGCGTTACACCTTC.

This chain connects TRBV4-3 to TRBJ1-4; D unresolved. The germline V gene has CDR1 LGHNA and CDR2 YSLEER. V shed 4 bases and J shed 2 bases, with 11 bases lying between them. The CDR3 is made up of 15 amino acids. CDR3 bases: TGCGCCAGCAGCCCCCGGGAATATACTAATGAAAAACTGTTTTTT. Translating gives CASSPREYTNEKLFF.

The V gene is TRBV28, the J gene TRBJ1-6; TRBD1 matches at 8 bases. The V and J ends lost 7 bases and 9 bases, in that order; junction bases with no gene match: 8. The germline gives CDR1 MDHEN, CDR2 SYDVKM. The CDR3 spans 14 residues. For the CDR3, the DNA is TGTGCCAGCACACGGCAGGGGGCGGCTTCACCCCTCCACTTT. As protein: CASTRQGAASPLHF. Based on the CDR3 plus reference TRBV28 and TRBJ1-6, the full variable domain is DVKVTQSSRYLVKRTGEKVFLECVQDMDHENMFWYRQDPGLGLRLIYFSYDVKMKEKGDIPEGYSVSREKKERFSLILESASTNQTSMYLCASTRQGAASPLHFGNGTRLTVT.

The rearrangement joins TRBV7-2 to TRBJ2-2, with 9 bases that match TRBD1. Trimming at V came to 4 bases and at J to 4 bases, leaving 4 bases not matched to a gene. Germline loops: CDR1 SGHTA, CDR2 FQGNSA. This CDR3 contains 15 residues. The CDR3 bases are TGTGCCAGCAGCTCCCGGGACAGGGTCACCGGGGAGCTGTTTTTT. Protein sequence: CASSSRDRVTGELFF. Using reference TRBV7-2 and TRBJ2-2 for the parts outside the CDR3, the full variable domain is GAGVSQSPSNKVTEKGKDVELRCDPISGHTALYWYRQSLGQGLEFLIYFQGNSAPDKSGLPSDRFSAERTGGSVSTLTIQRTQQEDSAVYLCASSSRDRVTGELFFGEGSRLTVL.

This clonotype was found many times. The rearrangement uses TRBV20-1 and TRBJ1-1; weak D call: TRBD1 (5 bases). The CDR3 consists of 16 residues. The ends were cut back, 0 bases at V and 3 bases at J, with 17 bases in the middle. Per the germline V gene, CDR1 is DFQATT and CDR2 is SNEGSKA (reference sequence). CDR3 sequence reads: CSARDSGPSRDTEAFF. The CDR3 DNA sequence: TGCAGTGCTAGAGATTCAGGGCCAAGTAGGGACACTGAAGCTTTCTTT.

The table lists this clonotype with a few counts. J is TRBJ2-1 and V is TRBV5-1; weak D call: TRBD1 (5 bases). The CDR3 totals 15 residues. The germline V and J ends were trimmed by 0 bases and 2 bases, with 9 bases remaining between them. The germline V gene has CDR1 SGHRS and CDR2 YFSETQ. The CDR3 coding sequence is TGCGCCAGCAGCTTGGGGGTGGACACCTACAATGAGCAGTTCTTC. It is translated as CASSLGVDTYNEQFF.

The J gene is TRBJ2-1, the V gene TRBV11-3; D uncertain. Per the germline V gene, CDR1 is SGHNT and CDR2 is YENEEA. The CDR3 runs to 12 residues. The V and J ends lost 0 bases and 5 bases respectively, with 2 bases between them. The CDR3 DNA follows: TGTGCCAGCAGCTTAGATCACAATGAGCAGTTCTTC. Protein product: CASSLDHNEQFF.

This clonotype was seen more than once but under ten times. V and J are TRBV20-1 and TRBJ2-1, with no clear D. Germline CDR1 and CDR2: DFQATT and SNEGSKA (reference sequence). V was pared by 1 base and J by 6 bases, with 4 bases between. The CDR3 runs 11 residues. The CDR3 nucleotides are TGCAGTGCTAGAGGGAGCAATGAGCAGTTCTTC. Residues: CSARGSNEQFF.

The table lists this clonotype with many counts. The chain recombines TRBV7-2 with TRBJ1-1; 11 bases match TRBD1. This CDR3 has 16 amino acids. J gave up 4 bases and V 1 base, and 5 bases lay outside the gene matches. Germline CDR1 and CDR2: SGHTA and FQGNSA. This CDR3 reads CASSLVGQGATTEAFF. DNA for the CDR3: TGTGCCAGCAGCTTAGTAGGACAGGGGGCGACCACTGAAGCTTTCTTT.

The chain uses TRBV11-1 and TRBJ2-1, with 11 positions matching TRBD2. The germline gives CDR1 SGHAT, CDR2 FQDESV (reference sequence). The CDR3 runs 15 residues. Trimming removed 3 bases from V and 8 bases from J; junction bases left unmatched: 6. The CDR3 DNA reads TGTGCCAGCAGCTTGATAGCGGGGGGGCTTCATGAGCAGTTCTTC. Encoded protein: CASSLIAGGLHEQFF.

This clonotype was detected only a few times. The rearrangement uses TRBV7-2 and TRBJ1-4, with TRBD1 matching 8 bases. The V gene's germline CDR1 is SGHTA and CDR2 FQGNSA. This CDR3 spans 14 amino acids. V shed 3 bases, J shed 8 bases, and the junction held 5 bases outside the gene matches. CDR3 sequence: CASSFGRTGEKLFF. The CDR3 DNA sequence: TGTGCCAGCAGCTTTGGCCGGACAGGGGAAAAACTGTTTTTT.

Many counts were recorded for this clonotype. This chain joins TRBV9 and TRBJ2-7, with TRBD1 as a possible D gene (6 bases). The CDR3 covers 15 residues. Germline CDR1 is SGDLS and CDR2 is YYNGEE. Deletions cut 0 bases from V and 0 bases from J, with 10 bases between. The CDR3: CASSVEGTLSYEQYF. The DNA of the CDR3 is TGTGCCAGCAGCGTAGAAGGGACACTCTCCTACGAGCAGTACTTC.

The V call is TRBV14, the J call TRBJ2-3; D not resolved. Germline CDR1 and CDR2: SGHDN and FVKESK. This CDR3 is built from 16 residues. The V end was cut by 4 bases, the J end by 2 bases, with 16 bases between. DNA of the CDR3: TGTGCCAGCAGCCCTTTCGAACGGTGGACCACAGATACGCAGTATTTT. This translates into CASSPFERWTTDTQYF. Drawing the rest from reference TRBV14 and TRBJ2-3, the complete variable domain is EAGVTQFPSHSVIEKGQTVTLRCDPISGHDNLYWYRRVMGKEIKFLLHFVKESKQDESGMPNNRFLAERTGGTYSTLKVQPAELEDSGVYFCASSPFERWTTDTQYFGPGTRLTVL.

This clonotype was counted many times. The chain combines TRBV20-1 with TRBJ2-2; TRBD2 agrees at 11 bases. V was clipped by 4 bases and J by 1 base; unmatched bases: 2. Germline V CDR1 and CDR2: DFQATT, SNEGSKA (reference sequence). This CDR3 is 15 amino acids long. The CDR3 spells CSAILAGVNTGELFF. The CDR3 DNA reads TGCAGTGCTATACTAGCGGGGGTGAACACCGGGGAGCTGTTTTTT.

The rearrangement uses TRBV20-1 and TRBJ1-4; D may be TRBD1 (5 bases). Germline loops: CDR1 DFQATT, CDR2 SNEGSKA (reference sequence). The CDR3 loop spans 13 amino acids. CDR3 region: CRAGGRSNEKLFF. The CDR3 DNA is TGCAGGGCCGGGGGGAGGTCGAATGAAAAACTGTTTTTT.

The V call is TRBV6-6, the J call TRBJ1-3; D is unresolved. Trimming took off 10 bases at V and 0 bases at J, with 16 bases between the two ends. This CDR3 spans 15 amino acids. The germline V gene encodes CDR1 MNHNY and CDR2 SVGAGI (reference sequence). The CDR3 reads CAILRGFGSGNTIYF. The DNA of the CDR3 is TGTGCCATCCTCCGGGGATTTGGCTCTGGAAACACCATATATTTT.

In its sample, this clonotype was seen a few times. The rearrangement links TRBV7-6 to TRBJ1-6, with D unclear. This CDR3 has 14 residues. Trimming removed 2 bases from V and 7 bases from J, with 9 bases in between. Germline V gene lookup returns CDR1 SGHVS and CDR2 FNYEAQ. CDR3 bases: TGTGCCAGCAGCTTACAGAGTGGGAATTCACCCCTCCACTTT. As protein: CASSLQSGNSPLHF.

The V call is TRBV3-1, the J call TRBJ2-7, with D possibly being TRBD2 (5 bases). CDR3 length: 16 amino acids. CDR1 is LGHDT, CDR2 YNNKEL, per germline (reference sequence). The V end lost 4 bases, the J end lost 7 bases, and 23 bases lay between the germline ends. In nucleotides, the CDR3 is TGTGCCAGCAGCCTCCTCCCCGGAGGAACCCTACGAGAGCAGTACTTC. Amino acids: CASSLLPGGTLREQYF.

This clonotype showed up many times. The rearrangement joins TRBV29-1 to TRBJ1-4; tentatively, D is TRBD1 (6 bases). The CDR3 has 12 amino acids. V was cut by 7 bases and J by 7 bases, with 13 bases left in between. Germline CDR1 is SQVTM and CDR2 is ANQGSEA. The CDR3 DNA reads as TGCAGCGCGTACAGGGTCCCTGAAAAACTGTTTTTT. This encodes CSAYRVPEKLFF.

This clonotype has just a few counts. This chain connects TRBV29-1 to TRBJ2-1; 14 bases align to TRBD2. Germline V gene lookup returns CDR1 SQVTM and CDR2 ANQGSEA. The CDR3 covers 16 residues. The V gene end was trimmed by 7 bases and the J gene end by 7 bases; junction bases not matched to a gene: 12. CDR3 region: CSAPRTSGGTGNEQFF. DNA of the CDR3: TGCAGCGCACCCCGGACTAGCGGGGGGACAGGGAATGAGCAGTTCTTC.

V is TRBV7-6 and J is TRBJ2-7; TRBD2 is a possible D gene (6 bases). Trimming shortened V by 3 bases and J by 7 bases, and 19 bases separated the two germline ends. CDR3 length equals 15 residues. The V gene's germline CDR1 is SGHVS and CDR2 FNYEAQ. The CDR3 sequence is CASSLGPRGGGEQYF. The CDR3 bases are TGTGCCAGCAGCTTGGGTCCGAGGGGAGGAGGGGAGCAGTACTTC.

This clonotype was seen a handful of times. The rearrangement uses TRBV20-1 and TRBJ1-6; D call uncertain. Deletions cut 6 bases from V and 7 bases from J, with 7 bases between. Germline CDR1 is DFQATT and CDR2 is SNEGSKA (reference sequence). CDR3 size: 11 residues. For the CDR3, the DNA is TGCAGTGCCTCACCAAATTCACCCCTCCACTTT. It specifies CSASPNSPLHF.

The V gene is TRBV4-3, the J gene TRBJ1-1; D unresolved. This CDR3 contains 14 residues. CDR1 is LGHNA and CDR2 is YSLEER in the germline V gene. Between the trimmed V and J ends, which lost 0 bases and 4 bases, there was a span of 9 bases. The CDR3 DNA sequence: TGCGCCAGCAGCCAAGAACCTCGGGGCACTGAAGCTTTCTTT. Translation gives CASSQEPRGTEAFF.

This clonotype was observed many times. The chain couples TRBV10-3 to TRBJ1-5; D unresolved. V lost 1 base and J 7 bases, leaving 5 bases between the germline ends. The CDR3 has 12 amino acids. The germline CDR1 and CDR2 sequences are ENHRY and SYGVKD. CDR3: CAISEFGQPQHF. For the CDR3, the DNA is TGTGCCATCAGTGAGTTCGGGCAGCCCCAGCATTTT.

The table lists this clonotype with a few counts. This sequence joins TRBV20-1 and TRBJ2-7; weak D call: TRBD2 (5 bases). Germline V lookup: CDR1 DFQATT, CDR2 SNEGSKA (reference sequence). V shed 2 bases and J shed 5 bases, with 16 bases lying between them. This CDR3 contains 14 residues. The CDR3 sequence: CSARYPGSGDEQYF. Here the CDR3 DNA reads TGCAGTGCTAGATATCCGGGAAGCGGCGACGAGCAGTACTTC.

This clonotype was seen at least ten times. The chain recombines TRBV6-5 with TRBJ2-7; 9 nucleotides line up with TRBD1. Per the germline V gene, CDR1 is MNHEY and CDR2 is SVGAGI. The length of the CDR3 is 13 residues. Trimming took 2 bases from V and 9 from J; bases not matched to a gene: 5. The CDR3 here is CASSYAQGASQYF. The CDR3 DNA sequence: TGTGCCAGCAGTTACGCACAGGGGGCCTCGCAGTACTTC.